The 14 T cell receptor beta chains in this list originate from one sample, sequenced in a study of T cell clonality in common variable immunodeficiency (dated by TCRdb to about 2015). The library came from the immunoSEQ multiplex PCR assay. The table was pulled from immuneACCESS by TCRdb, which kept in-frame rearrangements only. Such tables lose some clones; where checked, under half of the loss comes from unresolved V genes, and the rest has no known cause. This sample has approximately 81,000 clones in the table, none counted a single time. The ten largest clonotypes hold approximately 0.84% of the sample. Sequences were obtained from peripheral blood mononuclear cells. The receptors were gathered from a person between 18 and 75 years old in good health.

This clone appeared many times. The read ends 3 residues early relative to the CDR3; the germline J gene fills the gap. The rearrangement joins TRBV19 to TRBJ2-1; D might be TRBD2 (7 bases). V lost 4 bases to trimming and J lost 5 bases, with 12 bases between them. This CDR3 has 14 amino acids. The V gene's germline CDR1 is LNHDA and CDR2 SQIVND (reference sequence). The CDR3 protein is CASSTGGQDNEQFF. CDR3 DNA (partial): TGTGCCAGTAGTACGGGGGGCCAGGACAATGAG. The entire variable domain, with the rest obtained from reference TRBV19 and TRBJ2-1, is as follows: DGGITQSPKYLFRKEGQNVTLSCEQNLNHDAMYWYRQDPGQGLRLIYYSQIVNDFQKGDIAEGYSVSREKKESFPLTVTSAQKNPTAFYLCASSTGGQDNEQFFGPGTRLTVL.

Concerning this clone: The sequenced fragment ends 3 residues before the CDR3 boundary, so the rest is inferred from the germline J gene. The chain carries TRBV2 and TRBJ1-2, with TRBD1 matching 7 bases. The germline CDR1 and CDR2 sequences are SNHLY and FYNNEI. This CDR3 comprises 15 residues. With 1 base clipped from V and 2 bases from J, the junction kept 4 bases outside the gene matches. Incomplete CDR3 DNA: TGTGCCAGCAGTGAAGAGACAGGGATGAACTATGGC. Its protein product is CASSEETGMNYG. The entire CDR3 sequence reads CASSEETGMNYGYTF.

This clone showed up many times. The CDR3 end lies 3 residues beyond the end of the read and is filled in from the germline J gene. The chain employs TRBV6-2 or TRBV6-3 and TRBJ1-5, with D possibly TRBD1 on 6 matching bases. The germline V gene has CDR1 MNHEY and CDR2 SVGEGT. The germline V and J ends were trimmed by 6 bases and 4 bases, with 13 bases remaining between them. The length of the CDR3 is 14 residues. The covered CDR3 bases are TGTGCCAGCAGAAGGGACAACCGAAATCAGCCC. Its translation: CASRRDNRNQP. In full, the CDR3 is CASRRDNRNQPQHF.

This clone was detected many times. The sequence runs out 3 residues before the end of the CDR3; the remainder is reconstructed from the germline J gene. The chain employs TRBV7-8 and TRBJ2-7, with TRBD2 identical over 9 bases. Germline lookup yields CDR1 SGHVS and CDR2 FQNEAQ. The J segment lost 2 bases and the V segment lost 8 bases, leaving 10 bases of the junction unmatched. CDR3 length equals 15 residues. CDR3 bases read: TGTGCCAGCGGACTAGCGCACACCGGGACCTACGAG. Its protein product is CASGLAHTGTYE. From start to end, the CDR3 is CASGLAHTGTYEQYF.

This clone was seen repeatedly, ten times or more. Read data end 3 residues before the CDR3 end; the end is taken from the germline J gene. The J gene is TRBJ2-6, the V gene TRBV7-2; D is ambiguous. The CDR3 extends over 14 amino acids. CDR1 is SGHTA, CDR2 FQGNSA, per germline. With 2 bases removed from V and 2 bases from J, the gap between germline ends came to 4 bases. The part of the CDR3 DNA that was read is TGTGCCAGCAGCTTAAGCGCTGGGGCCAACGTC. Its translation is CASSLSAGANV. The full CDR3 sequence reads CASSLSAGANVLTF.

This clone was observed many times. With the read ending 3 residues before the CDR3 end, the germline J gene is used to fill in that end. Additional DNA sequences in this sample encode the identical CDR3. The chain carries TRBV18 and TRBJ2-3; tentatively, D is TRBD2 (7 bases). Germline V lookup: CDR1 KGHSH, CDR2 LQKENI. The CDR3 has 17 residues. V lost 0 bases, J lost 2 bases, and 15 bases lay in between. The sequenced CDR3 bases are TGTGCCAGCTCACCACCCCGAGGGGGGGGGTACACAGATACG. This gives the protein CASSPPRGGGYTDT. The full CDR3 protein reads CASSPPRGGGYTDTQYF.

This clone was seen repeatedly, ten times or more. The missing CDR3 end, 3 residues past where the read stops, is filled in from the germline J gene. The chain is built from TRBV5-5 and TRBJ2-3; weak D call: TRBD1 (6 bases). This CDR3 comprises 15 residues. Trimming pared 2 bases from V and 2 bases from J, leaving 12 bases between. Germline V CDR1 and CDR2: SGHKS, YYEKEE (reference sequence). CDR3 sequence reads: CASSLGGWVTDTQYF. CDR3 bases read: TGTGCCAGCAGCTTAGGGGGATGGGTCACAGATACG.

This clone was detected ten times or more. The read halts 3 residues ahead of the CDR3 end, with the missing end drawn from the germline J gene. The chain joins TRBV10-2 to TRBJ2-1; D possibly corresponds to TRBD2 (6 bases). V lost 9 bases, J lost 9 bases, and 15 bases lay in between. The germline V gene has CDR1 WSHSY and CDR2 SAAADI. This CDR3 is 12 amino acids long. CDR3 DNA (partial): TGCGCCAGTAGTCGACTAGAGAGTGAG. It is translated as CASSRLESE. The entire CDR3 reads CASSRLESEQFF.

This clone was picked up many times. The read halts 3 residues ahead of the CDR3 end, with the missing end drawn from the germline J gene. J is TRBJ1-5 and V is TRBV6-2 or TRBV6-3, with D perhaps TRBD1 (5 bases). Trimming left V 7 bases short and J 3 bases short, with 10 bases between. There are 13 residues in the CDR3. Germline assignment: CDR1 MNHEY and CDR2 SVGEGT. The covered CDR3 bases are TGTGCCAGCACCCCGACAGTCAATCAGCCC. As protein: CASTPTVNQP. The entire CDR3 is CASTPTVNQPQHF.

This clone showed up many times. Read data end 3 residues before the CDR3 end; the end is taken from the germline J gene. The chain links TRBV6-2 or TRBV6-3 to TRBJ2-2; 8 bases map to TRBD1. Germline lookup yields CDR1 MNHEY and CDR2 SVGEGT. V shed 8 bases and J 4 bases; nucleotides not matched to a gene: 6. This CDR3 is built from 14 residues. CDR3 amino acids: CASRRQGITGELFF. The CDR3 bases that were read are TGTGCCAGCCGACGACAGGGGATCACCGGGGAG.

This clone was observed many times. From the germline J gene comes the end of the CDR3, since the read stops 3 residues before it. This chain joins TRBV5-7 and TRBJ1-2; 8 nucleotides agree with TRBD1. TRBV5-7 is placed among ORFs of uncertain function. The length of the CDR3 is 14 residues. V gave up 0 bases and J gave up 6 bases; unmatched junction bases: 4. The sequenced part of the CDR3 DNA is TGTGCCAGCAGCTTGGAGACAGGGGAGGATGGC. Amino acids: CASSLETGEDG. The whole CDR3 reads CASSLETGEDGYTF.

This clone occurred many times. The read stops 3 residues short of the end of the CDR3; the missing end is completed from the germline J gene. The chain carries TRBV29-1 and TRBJ1-5, with 11 positions matching TRBD1. The V gene end was trimmed by 4 bases and the J gene end by 4 bases; junction bases not matched to a gene: 6. This CDR3 comprises 15 residues. Germline assignment: CDR1 SQVTM and CDR2 ANQGSEA. The CDR3 bases that were read are TGCAGCGTTGGGGCCGGGACAGGGGGTAATCAGCCC. Translated, it gives CSVGAGTGGNQP. The whole CDR3 reads CSVGAGTGGNQPQHF.

This clone was seen many times. The CDR3 is cut off 3 residues early in the read; its end comes from the germline J gene. The chain combines TRBV20-1 with TRBJ2-7, with D maybe TRBD1 (5 bases). The CDR3 length is 12 residues. Trimming left V 6 bases short and J 3 bases short, with 12 bases between. CDR1 and CDR2 (germline): DFQATT, SNEGSKA (reference sequence). The CDR3 sequence is CSATDIRYEQYF. The sequenced CDR3 bases are TGCAGTGCCACGGACATCCGCTACGAG.

This clone was recorded at least ten times. The CDR3 is cut off 3 residues early in the read; its end comes from the germline J gene. V gene TRBV7-3 combines with J gene TRBJ2-2; 8 bases line up with TRBD1. CDR3 size: 16 residues. From germline, CDR1 is SGHTA and CDR2 FQGTGA. After removal of 6 bases from V and 2 bases from J, the junction contained 8 bases not matched to a gene. The CDR3 DNA, read in part, is TGTGCCAGCAGAACCACCGGGACAGGAAACACCGGGGAG. Translating it yields CASRTTGTGNTGE. The whole CDR3 protein is CASRTTGTGNTGELFF.